This T cell receptor beta chain was sequenced during a study of T cells in localized non-small cell lung cancer. This clone was detected a few times. Antigen specificity is unknown. Germline lookup yields CDR1 SGDLS and CDR2 YYNGEE. The CDR3 length is 18 residues. J gave up 5 bases and V 3 bases, and 14 bases lay outside the gene matches. Clones were read by immunoSEQ multiplex PCR, and TCRdb kept only the in-frame ones, dropping some. The table includes over 25,000 clones, over 75% detected once. General observations from the study: Sequencing involved a lone tumor region, leaving heterogeneity possible.

The TCR sequence derives from a male donor aged 60 or older with stage III squamous cell lung carcinoma. The starting material was peripheral blood, obtained before any cancer treatment. The rearrangement uses TRBV9 and TRBJ2-3; 11 bases align to TRBD2. This CDR3 reads CASSAAGSSGGRIDTQYF. The CDR3 nucleotides read TGTGCCAGCAGCGCAGCGGGGTCTAGCGGGGGGCGGATAGATACGCAGTATTTT.